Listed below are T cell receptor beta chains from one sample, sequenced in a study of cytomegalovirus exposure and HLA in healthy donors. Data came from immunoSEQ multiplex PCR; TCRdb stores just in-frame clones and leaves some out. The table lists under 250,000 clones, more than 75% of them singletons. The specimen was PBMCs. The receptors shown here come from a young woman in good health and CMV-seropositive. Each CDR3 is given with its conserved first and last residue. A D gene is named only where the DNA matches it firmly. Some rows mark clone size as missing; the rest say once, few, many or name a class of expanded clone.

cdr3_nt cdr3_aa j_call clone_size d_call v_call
TGTGCCAGCAGGCCTGGGGGACAGGGAAATGAGCAGTTCTTC CASRPGGQGNEQFF TRBJ2-1 - TRBD1 TRBV27
TGTGCCAGCAGTTACTCACCTAGCGGCGACACAGATACGCAGTATTTT CASSYSPSGDTDTQYF TRBJ2-3 - TRBD2 TRBV6-5
TGTGCCAGCAGTTGGACTAGCGGGCCTGACAATGAGCAGTTCTTC CASSWTSGPDNEQFF TRBJ2-1 - TRBD2 TRBV27
TGTGCCAGCAGCTTAGACATATTCACAGATACGCAGTATTTT CASSLDIFTDTQYF TRBJ2-3 once - TRBV7-7
TGTGCCAGCAGTTTAAGGGCAGGGATTACAGATACGCAGTATTTT CASSLRAGITDTQYF TRBJ2-3 - - TRBV27
TGTGCCAGCAGCAAAGAAAAGGGGGAGGGCGGTCGGGAACTTAACAATGAGCAGTTCTTC CASSKEKGEGGRELNNEQFF TRBJ2-1 - - TRBV21-1
TGTGCCAGCTTACCGGGACACCTCTCAACTAACTATGGCTACACCTTC CASLPGHLSTNYGYTF TRBJ1-2 - - TRBV7-9
TGCGCCAGCAGCTTGGGGCAGATCTTCTCTGGAAACACCATATATTTT CASSLGQIFSGNTIYF TRBJ1-3 - - TRBV5-1
TGTGCCAGCAGCTTAGGGGACAGGGGGAATGATCAGCCCCAGCATTTT CASSLGDRGNDQPQHF TRBJ1-5 - TRBD1 TRBV7-9
TGTGCCAGCAGCTTATTCAGGGCGGCTAGCGGTACCTACGAGCAGTACTTC CASSLFRAASGTYEQYF TRBJ2-7 - TRBD2 TRBV7-9
TGTGCCTGGCACGGCGGGGGACACTCGAACACTGAAGCTTTCTTT CAWHGGGHSNTEAFF TRBJ1-1 - - TRBV30
TGTGCCAGCAGTGAGGACAGGGGAAACGAGCAGTACTTC CASSEDRGNEQYF TRBJ2-7 once TRBD1 TRBV2
TGTGCCAGCAGTTTAAGGGGTAGGGTTGGGGGGTACTACGAGCAGTACTTC CASSLRGRVGGYYEQYF TRBJ2-7 - - TRBV28
TGTGCCAGCAGCCTAGGACAGGGGGATATAGGCTATGGCTACACCTTC CASSLGQGDIGYGYTF TRBJ1-2 - TRBD1 TRBV11-2
TGTGCCAGCAGCTTACTCCGTTATGAAAAACTGTTTTTT CASSLLRYEKLFF TRBJ1-4 - - TRBV7-6
TGTGCCTGGAGTGAGGGGTTTACAGATACGCAGTATTTT CAWSEGFTDTQYF TRBJ2-3 - - TRBV30
TGTGCCAGCAGCCCCTCGCTTACAAGCTATGGCTACACCTTC CASSPSLTSYGYTF TRBJ1-2 - - TRBV6-5
TGTGCCAGTAGTGGTTTTGGGAGTTTCGACGAGCAGTACTTC CASSGFGSFDEQYF TRBJ2-7 - - TRBV19
TGTGCCAGCAGTTACCTTGAAGCTTTCTTT CASSYLEAFF TRBJ1-1 once - TRBV6-5
TGTGCCAGCAGCGTAGGGGAGGGCCTCTACAATGAGCAGTTCTTC CASSVGEGLYNEQFF TRBJ2-1 - TRBD2 TRBV9
TGCGCCAGCAGCCCCATGCTACCGTTGAACGAGCAGTACTTC CASSPMLPLNEQYF TRBJ2-7 - - TRBV5-1
TGCGCCAGCAGAGCCCTAAGGACAGGGGGCGATGAGCAGTTCTTC CASRALRTGGDEQFF TRBJ2-1 - TRBD1 TRBV10-1
TGTGCCAGCAGTTTATACAGCTCCTACAATGAGCAGTTCTTC CASSLYSSYNEQFF TRBJ2-1 - - TRBV27
TGTGCCACCAGCACGGGAGAGCTCTTCTATGGCTACACCTTC CATSTGELFYGYTF TRBJ1-2 - - TRBV15
TGTGCCAGCAGCCCTGGACAGGGTTGGCAGTTCTTC CASSPGQGWQFF TRBJ2-1 - - TRBV12-1
TGTGCCAGCACCGCGGATACTGAAGCTTTCTTT CASTADTEAFF TRBJ1-1 - - TRBV5-4
TGTGCCAGTAGTGGCACCAGGGACTCCTACGAGCAGTACTTC CASSGTRDSYEQYF TRBJ2-7 few - TRBV19
TGTGCCAGCAGTCCGGGGACATTGAGGAATCAGCCCCAGCATTTT CASSPGTLRNQPQHF TRBJ1-5 - - TRBV28
TGTGCCAGCGGGGAAGGGGGCTATAGCAATCAGCCCCAGCATTTT CASGEGGYSNQPQHF TRBJ1-5 - TRBD1 TRBV6-6
TGTGCCAGCAGTGAAACCGCTACAGGACCCTCTGGAAACACCATATATTTT CASSETATGPSGNTIYF TRBJ1-3 - - TRBV6-1
TGTGCCTGGAATCTCTCCCCGGGAGGATATCGGTTCTTC CAWNLSPGGYRFF TRBJ2-1 - TRBD2 TRBV30
TGCGCCAGCAGCTTGGCAGGGTTAGACACCGGGGAGCTGTTTTTT CASSLAGLDTGELFF TRBJ2-2 - - TRBV5-1
TGTGCCACCAGCAAAGGGACTAGCGATAGCTCCTACAATGAGCAGTTCTTC CATSKGTSDSSYNEQFF TRBJ2-1 - TRBD2 TRBV15
TGTGCCAGCAGCCAGACTAGCGGGAGGGAGAGCTACGAGCAGTACTTC CASSQTSGRESYEQYF TRBJ2-7 - TRBD2 TRBV28
TGTGCCAGCTCACCACCGAGGGACAGCAATGAAGGCTACACCTTC CASSPPRDSNEGYTF TRBJ1-2 - TRBD1 TRBV18
TGTGCCAGCAGTCGGACAGGCTCCTACGAGCAGTACTTC CASSRTGSYEQYF TRBJ2-7 - TRBD1 TRBV27